Below are 28 T cell receptor beta chains sequenced from a single sample in a study of cytomegalovirus exposure and HLA in healthy donors. Primers included in the PCR were 60 Vbeta and 13 Jbeta primers. The repertoire was sequenced with immunoSEQ multiplex PCR; TCRdb's copy has only in-frame clones and lacks some. Of roughly 200,000 clones in the sample, 65% to 80% were seen once. Sequenced: PBMCs. These receptors originate from a woman in her thirties or forties in good health and CMV-seronegative.

The V and J genes are TRBV19 and TRBJ1-3; D is ambiguous. The CDR3 extends over 12 amino acids. V dropped 5 bases and J dropped 7 bases, with 9 bases sitting between them. Per germline, CDR1 LNHDA and CDR2 SQIVND (reference sequence). The CDR3 here is CASSVTGNTIYF. The CDR3, as DNA: TGTGCCAGTAGTGTAACGGGGAACACCATATATTTT.

The chain recombines TRBV11-1 with TRBJ2-7, with D uncertain. Between the trimmed V and J ends, which lost 5 bases and 1 base, there was a span of 15 bases. Germline V gives CDR1 SGHAT, CDR2 FQDESV (reference sequence). This CDR3 has 15 residues. CDR3 coding DNA: TGTGCCAGCAGCCCCAAACAGACCCTTTCCTACGAGCAGTACTTC. Translated, it gives CASSPKQTLSYEQYF.

The gene calls are TRBV9 and TRBJ2-1; D is unclear. The CDR3 contains 13 residues. CDR1 and CDR2 from the germline V gene are SGDLS and YYNGEE. V was pared by 4 bases and J by 7 bases, with 12 bases between. As DNA, the CDR3 is TGTGCCAGCAGCTCGGCGGCGGTTAATGAGCAGTTCTTC. Protein: CASSSAAVNEQFF.

CDR3 nucleotide sequence: TGTGCCAGCAGTTTATCGATGACAGGGGAAGATGGCTACACCTTC. Protein: CASSLSMTGEDGYTF. V is TRBV27 and J is TRBJ1-2; 8 nucleotides match TRBD1. Germline trimming cut 0 bases from V and 6 bases from J; bases unmatched to any gene: 6. Per the germline V gene, CDR1 is MNHEY and CDR2 is SMNVEV (reference sequence). This CDR3 comprises 15 residues.

The gene calls are TRBV19 and TRBJ2-4, with a possible D match to TRBD2 (5 bases). The CDR3 consists of 12 residues. The germline gives CDR1 LNHDA, CDR2 SQIVND (reference sequence). V was clipped by 3 bases and J by 10 bases, with 10 bases between them. The CDR3 loop is CASSISTGIQYF. CDR3 DNA sequence: TGTGCCAGTAGTATCTCGACGGGAATTCAGTACTTC.

The chain is built from TRBV10-3 and TRBJ2-7; a possible D gene is TRBD1 (6 bases). CDR3 length: 15 amino acids. Trimming removed 0 bases at V and 6 bases at J, with 15 bases between. In germline, CDR1 is ENHRY, CDR2 SYGVKD. CDR3 DNA: TGTGCCATCAGTGAGTCGAAGGGACAATATACCGAGCAGTACTTC. Its protein product is CAISESKGQYTEQYF.

V and J are TRBV6-6 and TRBJ1-2, with 9 positions matching TRBD1. This CDR3 spans 15 amino acids. Germline V gene data show CDR1 as MNHNY and CDR2 as SVGAGI (reference sequence). V gave up 2 bases and J gave up 7 bases; unmatched junction bases: 8. CDR3 coding DNA: TGTGCCAGCAGTTACCCGGACAGGGGATTATGTGGCTACACCTTC. This encodes CASSYPDRGLCGYTF.

The V gene is TRBV7-9, the J gene TRBJ2-3; perhaps TRBD2 as D (5 bases). The CDR3 contains 17 residues. Germline V gene data show CDR1 as SEHNR and CDR2 as FQNEAQ (reference sequence). V was shortened by 5 bases and J by 7 bases, with 25 bases between the two germline ends. The CDR3 nucleotides are TGTGCCAGCAGCCAATTCCCCACTAGACCGAGCAGTTATACGCAGTATTTT. Translating gives CASSQFPTRPSSYTQYF.

The sample holds one count of this clone. In nucleotides, the CDR3 is TGCGCCAGCAGCGGGGGACTAGCGGGAGGGCCCTACAATGAGCAGTTCTTC. Amino acid sequence: CASSGGLAGGPYNEQFF. The chain links TRBV5-1 to TRBJ2-1; 16 bases line up with TRBD2. The J segment lost 2 bases and the V segment lost 4 bases, leaving 3 bases of the junction unmatched. Germline loops: CDR1 SGHRS, CDR2 YFSETQ. The CDR3 spans 17 residues.

This chain links TRBV15 with TRBJ2-5, with D hard to call. The CDR3 runs to 15 residues. The V end lost 1 base, the J end lost 4 bases, and 13 bases lay between the germline ends. The germline V gene encodes CDR1 LNHNV and CDR2 YYDKDF (reference sequence). CDR3 region: CATSRVVLEGETQYF. For the CDR3, the DNA is TGTGCCACCAGCAGAGTTGTCCTAGAAGGAGAGACCCAGTACTTC.

This clone was seen just once. The chain is built from TRBV19 and TRBJ2-7; TRBD1 matches 9 bases. Germline V gene sequence: CDR1 LNHDA, CDR2 SQIVND (reference sequence). The CDR3 runs to 13 residues. Germline trimming cut 10 bases from V and 4 bases from J; bases unmatched to any gene: 8. CDR3 coding DNA: TGTGCCACCGAGCCGGGACAGGGTTACGAGCAGTACTTC. Translation: CATEPGQGYEQYF.

The chain recombines TRBV28 with TRBJ2-5; 13 positions match TRBD2. The CDR3 runs to 17 residues. With 3 bases clipped from V and 2 bases from J, the junction kept 6 bases outside the gene matches. Germline-derived CDR1 and CDR2 are MDHEN and SYDVKM. Here the CDR3 DNA reads TGTGCCAGCAGTTTCCCCCTGGGACTAGCGGGACAAGAGACCCAGTACTTC. Its protein product is CASSFPLGLAGQETQYF.

The chain couples TRBV5-1 to TRBJ1-2; the match to TRBD1 covers 7 bases. The ends lost 5 bases at V and 5 bases at J; junction bases unmatched: 15. CDR1 is SGHRS, CDR2 YFSETQ, per germline. The CDR3 runs 16 residues. CDR3 sequence (DNA): TGCGCCAGCAGAACAAATCCGGGACAGAATGTATATGGCTACACCTTC. Translated, it gives CASRTNPGQNVYGYTF.

This clone was picked up a small number of times. The rearrangement links TRBV9 to TRBJ2-2, with 7 bases aligning to TRBD2. V dropped 2 bases and J dropped 4; count of bases not matched to a gene: 2. The CDR3 covers 14 residues. Germline V gene lookup returns CDR1 SGDLS and CDR2 YYNGEE. This chain's CDR3 is CASSVGTITGELFF. The CDR3 DNA follows: TGTGCCAGCAGCGTCGGGACTATCACCGGGGAGCTGTTTTTT.

This sequence joins TRBV5-4 and TRBJ2-7; D is uncertain. The CDR3 is 14 residues long. Trimming pared 0 bases from V and 0 bases from J, leaving 7 bases between. Germline CDR1 reads SGHNT; CDR2 reads YYREEE (reference sequence). This CDR3 is CASSLDAASYEQYF. The CDR3 bases are TGTGCCAGCAGCTTGGATGCGGCCTCCTACGAGCAGTACTTC.

This clone was detected a few times. The CDR3 region is CASRRLAGGQSTTDTQYF. In DNA, the CDR3 is TGCGCCAGCAGAAGACTAGCGGGGGGGCAGAGCACCACAGATACGCAGTATTTT. The chain joins TRBV5-1 to TRBJ2-3; 14 bases agree with TRBD2. With 5 bases clipped from V and 2 bases from J, the junction kept 10 bases outside the gene matches. The CDR3 extends over 18 amino acids. CDR1 and CDR2 from the germline V gene are SGHRS and YFSETQ.

CDR3 amino acids: CASSLAGGNTADTQYF. For the CDR3, the DNA is TGCGCCAGCAGCTTGGCAGGGGGCAATACGGCAGATACGCAGTATTTT. The chain has TRBV5-1 and TRBJ2-3; 8 bases are a match to TRBD1. The CDR3 has 16 residues. J gave up 4 bases and V 0 bases, and 7 bases lay outside the gene matches. Germline assignment: CDR1 SGHRS and CDR2 YFSETQ.

J is TRBJ2-7 and V is TRBV9; TRBD1 aligns across 9 bases. The CDR3 covers 15 residues. V lost 0 bases, J lost 2 bases, and 3 bases stayed unmatched. Germline-derived CDR1 and CDR2 are SGDLS and YYNGEE. CDR3 coding DNA: TGTGCCAGCAGCGTAGGGGGACAGGGACCCTACGAGCAGTACTTC. This encodes CASSVGGQGPYEQYF. The full variable domain, in which reference TRBV9 and TRBJ2-7 provide the parts outside the CDR3, is DSGVTQTPKHLITATGQRVTLRCSPRSGDLSVYWYQQSLDQGLQFLIQYYNGEERAKGNILERFSAQQFPDLHSELNLSSLELGDSALYFCASSVGGQGPYEQYFGPGTRLTVT.

The chain joins TRBV30 to TRBJ2-5; D may be TRBD1 (5 bases). The CDR3 runs to 12 residues. V lost 8 bases and J 2 bases, leaving 12 bases between the germline ends. Germline CDR1 GTSNPN, CDR2 SVGIG (reference sequence). CDR3 protein: CASRQSQETQYF. CDR3 bases: TGTGCCAGCCGACAGTCTCAAGAGACCCAGTACTTC.

V usage is TRBV7-8 and J usage is TRBJ2-7; possibly TRBD1 for D (5 bases). Germline V gene sequence: CDR1 SGHVS, CDR2 FQNEAQ. V was clipped by 1 base and J by 10 bases, with 20 bases between them. The CDR3 is 15 amino acids. CDR3 residues: CASSLDQGGQGRQYF. In DNA, the CDR3 is TGTGCCAGCAGCTTAGATCAGGGTGGCCAAGGGCGTCAGTACTTC.

The table lists this clone with a few counts. The V call is TRBV5-4, the J call TRBJ2-1; D possibly corresponds to TRBD2 (6 bases). Germline V lookup: CDR1 SGHNT, CDR2 YYREEE (reference sequence). The CDR3 length is 13 residues. V dropped 4 bases and J dropped 5 bases, with 10 bases sitting between them. The CDR3 coding sequence is TGTGCCAGCAGCGGGACTTCAAACAATGAGCAGTTCTTC. Protein product: CASSGTSNNEQFF.

At least ten counts were recorded for this clone. The identical CDR3 is also encoded by other nucleotide sequences in the sample. The chain is built from TRBV6-1 and TRBJ1-5; possibly TRBD1 for D (6 bases). Trimming pared 6 bases from V and 3 bases from J, leaving 15 bases between. The CDR3 has 15 amino acids. CDR1 is MNHNS, CDR2 SASEGT, per germline. The CDR3 is CASSGQRGNNQPQHF. In DNA form, the CDR3 reads TGTGCCAGCAGCGGACAGCGTGGGAACAATCAGCCCCAGCATTTT.

The rearrangement joins TRBV5-1 to TRBJ2-7; 7 bases agree with TRBD1. Germline-derived CDR1 and CDR2 are SGHRS and YFSETQ. The CDR3 is 14 amino acids. Trimming cost V 4 bases and J 2 bases; bases outside gene matches: 6. In DNA, the CDR3 is TGCGCCAGCAGCCTAGGACAGGATACCTACGAGCAGTACTTC. This codes for CASSLGQDTYEQYF.

V gene TRBV5-4 combines with J gene TRBJ2-5; 7 bases line up with TRBD1. Trimming at V came to 4 bases and at J to 13 bases, leaving 7 bases not matched to a gene. The CDR3 length is 11 residues. The germline CDR1 and CDR2 sequences are SGHNT and YYREEE (reference sequence). The CDR3 nucleotides read TGTGCCAGCAGCCTAGGACAGGCGATGTACTTC. Amino acid sequence: CASSLGQAMYF.

V and J are TRBV7-2 and TRBJ2-1, with a weak D call TRBD2 (5 bases). V lost 1 base and J 15 bases, leaving 13 bases between the germline ends. The length of the CDR3 is 12 residues. CDR1 and CDR2 from the germline V gene are SGHTA and FQGNSA. The CDR3 DNA is TGTGCCAGCAGCTTAGTCCCTAGCCGCACGTTCTTC. Amino acids: CASSLVPSRTFF.

The V and J genes are TRBV25-1 and TRBJ1-2; 7 positions match TRBD1. CDR1 and CDR2 (germline): MGHDK, SYGVNS. This CDR3 spans 13 amino acids. The ends lost 4 bases at V and 2 bases at J; junction bases unmatched: 1. The CDR3 nucleotides read TGTGCCAGCAGTGTGGGACAGAACTATGGCTACACCTTC. Translated, it gives CASSVGQNYGYTF.

This clone was seen just once. The CDR3 protein is CASSFRREGRDTQYF. The CDR3 DNA follows: TGTGCCAGCAGTTTCCGGAGGGAGGGAAGAGATACGCAGTATTTT. This sequence joins TRBV27 and TRBJ2-3, with 7 bases matching TRBD2. Per germline, CDR1 MNHEY and CDR2 SMNVEV (reference sequence). The V segment lost 3 bases and the J segment 5 bases; nucleotides outside the gene matches: 8. The CDR3 consists of 15 residues.

There are a few counts of this clone. This chain joins TRBV19 and TRBJ1-2; 9 nucleotides agree with TRBD1. The CDR3 runs 15 residues. Germline values: CDR1 LNHDA, CDR2 SQIVND (reference sequence). V dropped 5 bases and J dropped 3; count of bases not matched to a gene: 7. The CDR3 nucleotides read TGTGCCAGTAGTGGGGACAGGGTTTGGGACTATGGCTACACCTTC. As protein: CASSGDRVWDYGYTF.